This T cell receptor beta chain was observed in a study of CD8+ T cells in alopecia areata. Study-wide results and caveats: It was less clear whether patients shared TCRs than it was in mice, possibly because of HLA. Clonality exceeded that of normal scalp in lesional scalp, most notably in alopecia totalis/universalis.

Following extraction, RNA underwent reverse transcription to cDNA, which served as the sequencing template. TCRdb's copy holds only in-frame clones and misses some; the assay was immunoSEQ multiplex PCR. The data show over 150,000 clones, approximately 60% seen once. With respect to this clone: What it recognizes is unknown.

V was cut by 0 bases and J by 9 bases, with 10 bases left in between. The CDR3 spans 14 residues. Germline lookup yields CDR1 SGHNT and CDR2 YYREEE (reference sequence). The V call is TRBV5-4, the J call TRBJ1-6, with D unclear. This clonotype was sampled from a human donor in good health. The sequencing sample was made of CD8+ T cells sorted from blood. CDR3 sequence (DNA): TGTGCCAGCAGCTTGGCCTCTCGGGGTTCACCCCTCCACTTT. As protein: CASSLASRGSPLHF.